The 24 T cell receptor beta chains below all came from one sample that was sequenced in a study of T cell responses to AZD1222 COVID-19 vaccine (dated by TCRdb to 2020 to 2022). The library was obtained by the immunoSEQ multiplex PCR assay. TCRdb provides this immuneACCESS table in a form limited to in-frame rearrangements. Some clones are lacking; in checked studies, under half of them reflect an unresolved V gene, and why the rest are absent is not known. For this sample the table gives just under 55,000 clones, of which around 90% were detected only once. The biggest ten clones account for roughly 2% of the sample. The time point tag for this specimen amounts to: baseline before first vaccination. The sample was peripheral blood, taken on day 0 of AZD1222 vaccination. The receptor set was obtained from an adult in good health.

This rearrangement joins TRBV6-1 to TRBJ2-1; D unclear. Trimming removed 4 bases at V and 6 bases at J, with 25 bases between. CDR3 size: 18 residues. CDR1 MNHNS and CDR2 SASEGT come from the germline V gene. CDR3 region: CASSVQVLSDPVFNEQFF. DNA of the CDR3: TGTGCCAGCAGTGTGCAGGTTCTGTCCGATCCCGTTTTCAATGAGCAGTTCTTC.

The V call is TRBV5-4, the J call TRBJ1-2, with D perhaps TRBD1 (6 bases). CDR1 and CDR2 (germline): SGHNT, YYREEE (reference sequence). This CDR3 contains 13 residues. V dropped 6 bases and J dropped 4 bases, with 13 bases sitting between them. The CDR3 region is CASNVGGSYGYTF. The CDR3 nucleotides read TGTGCCAGCAACGTGGGGGGCTCCTATGGCTACACCTTC. Full variable domain (missing parts from reference TRBV5-4 and TRBJ1-2): ETGVTQSPTHLIKTRGQQVTLRCSSQSGHNTVSWYQQALGQGPQFIFQYYREEENGRGNFPPRFSGLQFPNYSSELNVNALELDDSALYLCASNVGGSYGYTFGSGTRLTVV.

V gene TRBV28 combines with J gene TRBJ1-6, with D perhaps TRBD1 (6 bases). Germline CDR1 and CDR2: MDHEN and SYDVKM. The V end lost 5 bases, the J end lost 7 bases, and 27 bases lay between the germline ends. This CDR3 contains 19 residues. This CDR3 reads CASSGAGGWREAKNSPLHF. The CDR3 DNA follows: TGTGCCAGCAGTGGGGCGGGGGGCTGGAGGGAAGCTAAAAATTCACCCCTCCACTTT.

This clone occurred once. This chain links TRBV12-3 or TRBV12-4 with TRBJ2-7, with TRBD1 identical over 8 bases. V trimming: 5 bases; J trimming: 3 bases; junction bases outside the gene matches: 3. This CDR3 contains 13 residues. CDR3 residues: CASSTGQGYEQYF. CDR3 in DNA: TGTGCCAGCAGTACCGGACAGGGCTACGAGCAGTACTTC.

This clone has more than one count but fewer than ten. V gene TRBV7-3 combines with J gene TRBJ2-2; D is unclear. The V gene lost 4 bases and the J gene lost 3 bases, with 12 bases spanning the gap. The CDR3 runs 15 residues. Germline V CDR1 and CDR2: SGHTA, FQGTGA. Here the CDR3 reads CASSSTGSDTGELFF. The CDR3 DNA reads as TGTGCCAGCAGCTCGACGGGCAGCGACACCGGGGAGCTGTTTTTT.

This chain links TRBV6-5 with TRBJ1-2, with 12 bases identical to TRBD1. The CDR3 contains 15 residues. The germline CDR1 and CDR2 sequences are MNHEY and SVGAGI. Losses at the gene ends were 11 bases for V and 7 bases for J; bases not matched to a gene: 14. The CDR3 loop is CASQPGDRGLVGYTF. In DNA, the CDR3 is TGTGCCTCACAACCTGGGGACAGGGGGCTCGTTGGCTACACCTTC.

This chain joins TRBV28 and TRBJ2-5, with 9 bases aligning to TRBD1. This CDR3 has 19 residues. Losses at the gene ends were 5 bases for V and 2 bases for J; bases not matched to a gene: 18. Germline V gives CDR1 MDHEN, CDR2 SYDVKM. The CDR3 DNA sequence: TGTGCCAGCAGTGCCCCCGGGACAGGGATTATAGGGTTACAAGAGACCCAGTACTTC. Encoded protein: CASSAPGTGIIGLQETQYF.

There are a few counts of this clone. This chain links TRBV7-9 with TRBJ2-3; TRBD2 matches 10 bases. V was clipped by 2 bases and J by 3 bases; unmatched bases: 2. The CDR3 extends over 15 amino acids. Germline V gene data show CDR1 as SEHNR and CDR2 as FQNEAQ (reference sequence). CDR3: CASSLLAGVTDTQYF. CDR3 sequence (DNA): TGTGCCAGCAGCTTACTAGCGGGGGTAACAGATACGCAGTATTTT.

The rearrangement joins TRBV27 to TRBJ1-5, with TRBD1 matching 9 bases. This CDR3 is 14 amino acids long. CDR1 is MNHEY, CDR2 SMNVEV, per germline (reference sequence). The trim removed 6 bases at V and 2 bases at J, leaving 2 bases unmatched. CDR3 bases: TGTGCCAGCAGGACAGGGGGAGGCAATCAGCCCCAGCATTTT. Translation gives CASRTGGGNQPQHF.

The J gene is TRBJ2-1, the V gene TRBV27; 7 nucleotides match TRBD2. With V trimmed by 8 bases and J by 9 bases, 7 bases remained unmatched. Germline CDR1 MNHEY, CDR2 SMNVEV (reference sequence). CDR3 length equals 12 residues. The DNA of the CDR3 is TGTGCCAGCGGGCGGGAGAGGGGTGAGCAGTTCTTC. It yields the protein CASGRERGEQFF.

V usage is TRBV6-2 or TRBV6-3 and J usage is TRBJ2-7; 7 positions agree with TRBD1. The germline V gene has CDR1 MNHEY and CDR2 SVGEGT. The CDR3 has 15 residues. V trimming: 6 bases; J trimming: 5 bases; junction bases outside the gene matches: 13. CDR3 residues: CASSHTGTAFDEQYF. The CDR3 nucleotides read TGTGCCAGCAGCCATACCGGGACAGCTTTTGACGAGCAGTACTTC.

This clone was seen once. The genes are TRBV12-2 and TRBJ1-4. TRBV12-2 is marked as a pseudogene. The CDR3 loop spans 15 amino acids. The CDR3 spells CASRLPSATNEKLFF. CDR3 sequence (DNA): TGTGCAAGTCGCTTACCTTCGGCAACTAATGAAAAACTGTTTTTT.

The rearrangement links TRBV7-6 to TRBJ2-2; D might be TRBD2 (6 bases). Germline CDR1 SGHVS, CDR2 FNYEAQ. V was trimmed by 5 bases and J by 6 bases, leaving 16 bases between them. The CDR3 is made up of 15 amino acids. CDR3 protein: CASSRDFPGAGELFF. The CDR3, as DNA: TGTGCCAGCAGCCGGGACTTCCCCGGGGCCGGGGAGCTGTTTTTT.

This chain links TRBV7-2 with TRBJ2-7; D call uncertain. This CDR3 is 15 amino acids long. Trimming removed 1 base from V and 0 bases from J, with 10 bases in between. The germline CDR1 and CDR2 sequences are SGHTA and FQGNSA. The CDR3 protein is CASSLVKSSSYEQYF. The CDR3 nucleotides read TGTGCCAGCAGCTTAGTTAAGAGTAGCTCCTACGAGCAGTACTTC.

The V and J genes are TRBV6-1 and TRBJ2-7, with unresolved D. Germline CDR1 MNHNS, CDR2 SASEGT. The CDR3 runs to 15 residues. Trimming took off 3 bases at V and 2 bases at J, with 14 bases between the two ends. CDR3 nucleotides: TGTGCCAGCAGTGAGGGCCCGCTAGATACCTACGAGCAGTACTTC. It is translated as CASSEGPLDTYEQYF.

The rearrangement uses TRBV2 and TRBJ1-5; 9 bases fit TRBD1. Trimming at V came to 4 bases and at J to 7 bases, leaving 11 bases not matched to a gene. The length of the CDR3 is 16 residues. Germline CDR1 reads SNHLY; CDR2 reads FYNNEI. The CDR3 bases are TGTGCCAGCAGTGGAGGAACAGGGGGCGGCGGGCAGCCCCAGCATTTT. It is translated as CASSGGTGGGGQPQHF.

V is TRBV10-3 and J is TRBJ2-7; D is possibly TRBD2 (5 bases). The CDR3 spans 13 residues. Germline lookup yields CDR1 ENHRY and CDR2 SYGVKD. Trimming shortened V by 7 bases and J by 3 bases, and 13 bases separated the two germline ends. The CDR3 here is CAITVDTSYEQYF. Written as DNA, the CDR3 is TGTGCCATCACCGTCGACACTAGCTACGAGCAGTACTTC.

The J gene is TRBJ2-7, the V gene TRBV28, with 10 bases lining up with TRBD1. The junction had 10 bases not matched to a gene; V was cut back by 6 bases and J by 5 bases. CDR1 and CDR2 (germline): MDHEN, SYDVKM. The CDR3 length is 15 residues. The chain's CDR3 is CASRSSGTGAHEQYF. The CDR3 DNA follows: TGTGCCAGCAGGTCCTCCGGGACAGGGGCTCACGAGCAGTACTTC.

V usage is TRBV6-5 and J usage is TRBJ1-2; 7 bases fit TRBD1. V lost 0 bases, J lost 6 bases, and 7 bases stayed unmatched. The CDR3 loop spans 15 amino acids. Germline V CDR1 and CDR2: MNHEY, SVGAGI. The CDR3, as DNA: TGTGCCAGCAGTTACTCGAGACAGGGTGTAAATGGCTACACCTTC. Residues: CASSYSRQGVNGYTF.

V and J are TRBV3-1 (or the pseudogene TRBV3-2) and TRBJ1-1; 9 nucleotides line up with TRBD1. Germline V lookup: CDR1 LGHDT, CDR2 YNNKEL (reference sequence). Unmatched junction bases numbered 17, after V lost 4 bases and J lost 5 bases. CDR3 size: 18 residues. The CDR3 DNA is TGTGCCAGCAGCCGTGGAGGGTGGGGGACAGGGTATCAGACTGAAGCTTTCTTT. This translates into CASSRGGWGTGYQTEAFF.

The chain recombines TRBV6-5 with TRBJ1-5, with 7 bases lining up with TRBD1. The ends lost 0 bases at V and 3 bases at J; junction bases unmatched: 2. The CDR3 spans 15 residues. The germline CDR1 and CDR2 sequences are MNHEY and SVGAGI. CDR3 bases: TGTGCCAGCAGTTACTCCAGGGGGGACAATCAGCCCCAGCATTTT. It specifies CASSYSRGDNQPQHF.

The chain links TRBV28 to TRBJ1-2; maybe TRBD1 (6 bases). Germline V gives CDR1 MDHEN, CDR2 SYDVKM. V was clipped by 1 base and J by 4 bases, with 10 bases between them. The CDR3 consists of 14 residues. The CDR3 is CASSLSGGGYGYTF. CDR3 DNA: TGTGCCAGCAGTTTATCGGGGGGCGGCTATGGCTACACCTTC.

This clone came up a few times. The rearrangement uses TRBV11-2 and TRBJ1-2; D gene ambiguous. The V gene lost 0 bases and the J gene lost 7 bases, with 18 bases spanning the gap. The CDR3 is 16 amino acids. CDR1 and CDR2 from the germline V gene are SGHAT and FQNNGV. CDR3: CASSLDLGFPDVGYTF. The CDR3 bases are TGTGCCAGCAGCTTAGATCTGGGGTTTCCCGATGTTGGCTACACCTTC.

The count of this clone is one. The rearrangement joins TRBV5-1 to TRBJ1-4; 9 bases agree with TRBD1. With 5 bases clipped from V and 7 bases from J, the junction kept 9 bases outside the gene matches. CDR1 is SGHRS, CDR2 YFSETQ, per germline. The CDR3 contains 15 residues. The CDR3: CASSQGDRVGEKLFF. The CDR3 DNA follows: TGCGCCAGCAGTCAGGGGGACAGGGTCGGTGAAAAACTGTTTTTT. Full variable domain (missing parts from reference TRBV5-1 and TRBJ1-4): KAGVTQTPRYLIKTRGQQVTLSCSPISGHRSVSWYQQTPGQGLQFLFEYFSETQRNKGNFPGRFSGRQFSNSRSEMNVSTLELGDSALYLCASSQGDRVGEKLFFGSGTQLSVL.